The rows below give T cell receptor beta chains drawn from one sample of a study of blood T cell repertoires in COVID-19. Here immunoSEQ multiplex PCR was the method, and the copy in TCRdb shows in-frame clones only, minus some. The data contain about 290,000 clones, under 90% of them singletons. Material: peripheral blood. Receptors originate from a woman in her forties who had recovered from COVID-19. CDR3s include the opening cysteine and the closing phenylalanine or tryptophan. D genes are given only for firm matches. Only some rows state a clone size, as once, few, many or a class for expanded clones.

DNA | CDR3 | D | J | size | V | length
TGTGCCAGCAGCTTAGGAGGAGGATTGGGTGGCTACACCTTC | CASSLGGGLGGYTF | - | TRBJ1-2 | - | TRBV7-8 | 14
TGTGCCAGCAGTTACTCCGGACAGCCTAATTCACCCCTCCACTTT | CASSYSGQPNSPLHF | - | TRBJ1-6 | - | TRBV6-5 | 15
TGTGCCAGCAGCCAAGAGTGGGACAGCTCCTACGAGCAGTACTTC | CASSQEWDSSYEQYF | TRBD1 | TRBJ2-7 | - | TRBV3-1/TRBV3-2 | 15
TGTGCCAGCAGCCAAGAGGCGGAGGTGGGCTATGGCTACACCTTC | CASSQEAEVGYGYTF | - | TRBJ1-2 | - | TRBV3-1/TRBV3-2 | 15
TGTGCCAGCAGTTCCGTGGGAGGGGTAGGAAACACCATATATTTT | CASSSVGGVGNTIYF | - | TRBJ1-3 | - | TRBV28 | 15
TGTGCCAGCAGTGCAGGGGCCTTCAATCAGCCCCAGCATTTT | CASSAGAFNQPQHF | - | TRBJ1-5 | - | TRBV9 | 14
TGTGCCAGCAGGAAGGACAGCTCCTACAATGAGCAGTTCTTC | CASRKDSSYNEQFF | - | TRBJ2-1 | - | TRBV6-4 | 14
TGTGCCATCAGTGCGGGACTAGACCCCAACAATGAGCAGTTCTTC | CAISAGLDPNNEQFF | TRBD2 | TRBJ2-1 | - | TRBV10-3 | 15
TGCGCCAGCACATGGGGCGGGCTAGCGGGAGAAGCCGGGGAGCTGTTTTTT | CASTWGGLAGEAGELFF | TRBD2 | TRBJ2-2 | - | TRBV10-2 | 17
TGTGCCAGCTCGACGGGACTAGAAAAGTTTGATGAGCAGTTCTTC | CASSTGLEKFDEQFF | TRBD2 | TRBJ2-1 | - | TRBV27 | 15
TGCGCCAGCAGCCATATAAGCGCGACTGACGCCAAAAACATTCAGTACTTC | CASSHISATDAKNIQYF | - | TRBJ2-4 | - | TRBV4-1 | 17
TGTGCCATCAGTGATACAGCGGGAGGACCGACAGGCACAGATACGCAGTATTTT | CAISDTAGGPTGTDTQYF | TRBD2 | TRBJ2-3 | - | TRBV10-3 | 18
TGTGCCACCAACTGGCAGGCTAATGAAAAACTGTTTTTT | CATNWQANEKLFF | - | TRBJ1-4 | - | TRBV2 | 13
TGTGCCAGCAGCCCCGGGAGGCTCGTTAGCACAGATACGCAGTATTTT | CASSPGRLVSTDTQYF | TRBD2 | TRBJ2-3 | - | TRBV11-3 | 16
TGTGCCACATCCCCCGGACAGGAGAGCTCCTACGAGCAGTACTTC | CATSPGQESSYEQYF | TRBD1 | TRBJ2-7 | once | TRBV25-1 | 15
TGTGCCAGCAGTTTATTCCAGCGGGAGCTCTCCTACGAGCAGTACTTC | CASSLFQRELSYEQYF | TRBD2 | TRBJ2-7 | - | TRBV28 | 16
TGTGCCAGCAGCGATACAGGGTCGGGCAATCAGCCCCAGCATTTT | CASSDTGSGNQPQHF | - | TRBJ1-5 | - | TRBV2 | 15
TGTGCCAGCAGCCCCAAATTTGGCGGGGGTAATGAGCAGTTCTTC | CASSPKFGGGNEQFF | TRBD2 | TRBJ2-1 | - | TRBV7-2 | 15
TGTGCCATCAGTGATAGGCGGGGAGGGGAAAGTCAGCCCCAGCATTTT | CAISDRRGGESQPQHF | - | TRBJ1-5 | - | TRBV10-3 | 16
TGTGCCACCAGTGATACAGGGGGAACTAGCACAGATACGCAGTATTTT | CATSDTGGTSTDTQYF | TRBD1 | TRBJ2-3 | few | TRBV24-1 | 16
TGCGCCAGCGGGACTAGCGGGAGCAATGAGCAGTTCTTC | CASGTSGSNEQFF | TRBD2 | TRBJ2-1 | - | TRBV5-1 | 13
TGCGCCAGCAGCCAAGACAGGCTGAACACTGAAGCTTTCTTT | CASSQDRLNTEAFF | - | TRBJ1-1 | - | TRBV4-1 | 14
TGTGCCAGCAGCATTTGGGGGGACAGTCCCGGCGAGACCCAGTACTTC | CASSIWGDSPGETQYF | - | TRBJ2-5 | - | TRBV9 | 16
TGCGCCAGCAGCCAAGAGACAGGGGCGTATTCACCCCTCCACTTT | CASSQETGAYSPLHF | TRBD1 | TRBJ1-6 | - | TRBV4-1 | 15
TGTGCCAGCGGAGGGCAAGAGACCCAGTACTTC | CASGGQETQYF | - | TRBJ2-5 | - | TRBV2 | 11
TGCGCCAGCAGCACTGCGCCTGCCTACGAGCAGTACTTC | CASSTAPAYEQYF | - | TRBJ2-7 | - | TRBV5-1 | 13
TGTGCCTGGAGATCCGGACAGGGGATTAATCAGCCCCAGCATTTT | CAWRSGQGINQPQHF | TRBD1 | TRBJ1-5 | - | TRBV30 | 15
TGCAGTGCTAGTTTTTGGGCTAGCGGGGGGTACGAGCAGTACTTC | CSASFWASGGYEQYF | TRBD2 | TRBJ2-7 | - | TRBV20-1 | 15
TGTGCCAGTAGCAAGGGACTAGCGGGAGGAGAGCAGTTCTTC | CASSKGLAGGEQFF | TRBD2 | TRBJ2-1 | - | TRBV19 | 14
TGTGCCAGTACAGGGCCGAACACTGAAGCTTTCTTT | CASTGPNTEAFF | - | TRBJ1-1 | - | TRBV19 | 12
TGCGCCAGCAGCCAAGGACAGGGAGGTCAGCCCCAGCATTTT | CASSQGQGGQPQHF | TRBD1 | TRBJ1-5 | few | TRBV4-1 | 14
TGTGCCAGCAGCGGTGCAACTAATGAAAAACTGTTTTTT | CASSGATNEKLFF | - | TRBJ1-4 | - | TRBV6-6 | 13
TGTGCCAGAAGCTTCAGAGGTATGGGTCTCCTCTACGAGCAGTACTTC | CARSFRGMGLLYEQYF | - | TRBJ2-7 | - | TRBV5-3 | 16
TGTGCCAGCAGCTTTAGCGGGAGCACAGATACGCAGTATTTT | CASSFSGSTDTQYF | TRBD2 | TRBJ2-3 | - | TRBV7-9 | 14
TGTGCCAGCAGTGAGACAGGGGGCAGGTCCTACGAGCAGTACTTC | CASSETGGRSYEQYF | TRBD1 | TRBJ2-7 | - | TRBV6-1 | 15
TGTGCCAGTAGTCCCCATCGCACAACAGGGAACACTGAAGCTTTCTTT | CASSPHRTTGNTEAFF | - | TRBJ1-1 | - | TRBV19 | 16
TGTGCCAGCAGTCCCGGGACAGGATCCTACGAGCAGTACTTC | CASSPGTGSYEQYF | TRBD1 | TRBJ2-7 | - | TRBV6-5 | 14
TGCGCCAGCAGCTTGGTTCGCGGGAGTAGGAATGAGCAGTTCTTC | CASSLVRGSRNEQFF | TRBD2 | TRBJ2-1 | - | TRBV5-1 | 15
TGTGCTACAGGTTCCGACAGGGACCCTGGAAACACCATATATTTT | CATGSDRDPGNTIYF | TRBD1 | TRBJ1-3 | - | TRBV15 | 15
TGTGCCAGCAGCATCAGGACTAGCGGACTCACAGATACGCAGTATTTT | CASSIRTSGLTDTQYF | TRBD2 | TRBJ2-3 | once | TRBV5-6 | 16
TGTGCCAGCAGTTTATCAGTCGGTCCGACATGGGGGGGTGGCTACACCTTC | CASSLSVGPTWGGGYTF | - | TRBJ1-2 | - | TRBV27 | 17
TGTGCCAGCAGCGCCGGGGACAGGGTACTAGCCCGGTCCTACGAGCAGTACTTC | CASSAGDRVLARSYEQYF | TRBD1 | TRBJ2-7 | - | TRBV11-3 | 18
TGTGCCAGCAGCCAACAGGGGAAAAACATTCAGTACTTC | CASSQQGKNIQYF | - | TRBJ2-4 | few | TRBV3-1/TRBV3-2 | 13
TGTGCCAGTAGTATGTCATTGGGACAGGGGACTAGCGGGAGAAATTTT | CASSMSLGQGTSGRNF | TRBD2 | TRBJ2-2 | - | TRBV19 | 16
TGTGCCAGCAGCTTACCATCCAGCACTAGATATCAACGGAATGAGCAGTTCTTC | CASSLPSSTRYQRNEQFF | - | TRBJ2-1 | - | TRBV11-3 | 18